Following are 8 T cell receptor beta chains from one sample sequenced in a study of cytomegalovirus exposure and HLA in healthy donors. The PCR made use of 60 Vbeta and 13 Jbeta primers. Assay used: immunoSEQ multiplex PCR; TCRdb lists only in-frame clones, some missing. The data show about 120,000 clones, with around 78% seen just once and 1% to 1.5% held by the top ten. Sequencing was done on a sample of PBMCs. Receptor source: a woman between 25 and 40 years old in good health and CMV-seronegative.

The CDR3 here is CASSLNRGLGEQFF. The CDR3 DNA sequence: TGTGCCAGCAGCTTAAACAGGGGGTTAGGGGAGCAGTTCTTC. The V call is TRBV13, the J call TRBJ2-1, with 8 positions matching TRBD1. V lost 2 bases to trimming and J lost 10 bases; unmatched junction nucleotides: 7. Germline V gene lookup returns CDR1 PRHDT and CDR2 FYEKMQ (reference sequence). This CDR3 comprises 14 residues.

This chain connects TRBV4-3 to TRBJ1-2; D possibly corresponds to TRBD1 (5 bases). The CDR3 has 14 residues. V dropped 0 bases and J dropped 2 bases, with 7 bases sitting between them. The germline gives CDR1 LGHNA, CDR2 YSLEER. The CDR3 nucleotides read TGCGCCAGCAGCCAAGACAGGGCCAACTATGGCTACACCTTC. Protein product: CASSQDRANYGYTF.

The CDR3 DNA reads TGTGCCAGCAGTTCAGACTCCGGGACTAGCGCTTACAATGAGCAGTTCTTC. The encoded protein is CASSSDSGTSAYNEQFF. J is TRBJ2-1 and V is TRBV7-2; 10 positions match TRBD2. Germline CDR1 reads SGHTA; CDR2 reads FQGNSA. With 6 bases clipped from V and 4 bases from J, the junction kept 12 bases outside the gene matches. This CDR3 is 17 amino acids long.

The genes are TRBV6-6 and TRBJ2-5; no clear D gene. CDR3 length equals 14 residues. Trimming pared 2 bases from V and 1 base from J, leaving 8 bases between. The V gene's germline CDR1 is MNHNY and CDR2 SVGAGI (reference sequence). In DNA form, the CDR3 reads TGTGCCAGCAGTTACATTAACAGCCAAGAGACCCAGTACTTC. Amino acids: CASSYINSQETQYF.

This chain connects TRBV5-4 to TRBJ1-2; 8 bases agree with TRBD1. The CDR3 is made up of 16 amino acids. V was clipped by 4 bases and J by 6 bases; unmatched bases: 14. Germline V gene lookup returns CDR1 SGHNT and CDR2 YYREEE (reference sequence). CDR3 sequence: CASSPSPKDRVNGYTF. The CDR3 region has the DNA TGTGCCAGCAGCCCATCTCCTAAGGACAGGGTGAATGGCTACACCTTC. The whole variable domain, remainder taken from reference TRBV5-4 and TRBJ1-2, is ETGVTQSPTHLIKTRGQQVTLRCSSQSGHNTVSWYQQALGQGPQFIFQYYREEENGRGNFPPRFSGLQFPNYSSELNVNALELDDSALYLCASSPSPKDRVNGYTFGSGTRLTVV.

The rearrangement uses TRBV29-1 and TRBJ2-7, with D hard to call. This CDR3 comprises 12 residues. V lost 4 bases and J lost 6, with 13 bases in between. The germline CDR1 and CDR2 sequences are SQVTM and ANQGSEA. The CDR3 coding sequence is TGCAGCGTTGCTCCTAGTCGGTTCGAGCAGTACTTC. Its protein is CSVAPSRFEQYF.

This clone was observed a single time. CDR3 region: CAWSGGTGVNGYTF. The CDR3 DNA reads TGTGCCTGGAGCGGGGGGACAGGGGTTAATGGCTACACCTTC. The J gene is TRBJ1-2, the V gene TRBV30, with 10 bases fitting TRBD1. Germline CDR1 reads GTSNPN; CDR2 reads SVGIG (reference sequence). The CDR3 is 14 residues long. J was trimmed by 6 bases and V by 3 bases; bases with no gene match: 7. Drawing the rest from reference TRBV30 and TRBJ1-2, the complete variable domain is SQTIHQWPATLVQPVGSPLSLECTVEGTSNPNLYWYRQAAGRGLQLLFYSVGIGQISSEVPQNLSASRPQDRQFILSSKKLLLSDSGFYLCAWSGGTGVNGYTFGSGTRLTVV.

The chain is built from TRBV11-2 and TRBJ2-7; 9 bases are shared with TRBD1. This CDR3 is built from 12 residues. CDR1 SGHAT and CDR2 FQNNGV come from the germline V gene. J was trimmed by 6 bases and V by 5 bases; bases with no gene match: 2. The CDR3 DNA reads TGTGCCAGCAGCCCGGACAGGGGCGAGCAGTACTTC. Residues: CASSPDRGEQYF.